The 30 T cell receptor beta chains below come from one sample, sequenced in a study of PD-1 blockade in classical Hodgkin lymphoma. Method: immunoSEQ multiplex PCR; TCRdb's copy keeps in-frame clones and lacks some. The profile covers tens of thousands of clones, with around 93% appearing a single time and approximately 8.1% taken by the ten largest. Exposure to brentuximab vedotin varied, and each patient had relapsed following autologous stem cell transplantation. The sequencing here drew on peripheral blood mononuclear cells (PBMCs), taken at baseline. Receptor source: a human donor with classical Hodgkin lymphoma.

V and J are TRBV14 and TRBJ2-7; D remains ambiguous. The CDR3 totals 13 residues. V was clipped by 4 bases and J by 2 bases, with 9 bases between them. CDR1 SGHDN and CDR2 FVKESK come from the germline V gene. CDR3 protein: CASSPSPAYEQYF. In DNA form, the CDR3 reads TGTGCCAGCAGCCCGAGCCCAGCCTACGAGCAGTACTTC. The full variable domain, with the rest looked up from reference TRBV14 and TRBJ2-7, is EAGVTQFPSHSVIEKGQTVTLRCDPISGHDNLYWYRRVMGKEIKFLLHFVKESKQDESGMPNNRFLAERTGGTYSTLKVQPAELEDSGVYFCASSPSPAYEQYFGPGTRLTVT.

The chain has TRBV30 and TRBJ2-7; D may match TRBD1 or TRBD2 (5 bases each). The V end was cut by 5 bases, the J end by 5 bases, with 10 bases between. Germline V gene sequence: CDR1 GTSNPN, CDR2 SVGIG (reference sequence). The CDR3 has 11 amino acids. This CDR3 reads CAWGGPNEQYF. For the CDR3, the DNA is TGTGCCTGGGGGGGACCTAACGAGCAGTACTTC.

The V gene is TRBV6-1, the J gene TRBJ1-4, with 8 positions matching TRBD1. The CDR3 has 15 amino acids. V dropped 5 bases and J dropped 12; count of bases not matched to a gene: 14. The V gene's germline CDR1 is MNHNS and CDR2 SASEGT. The CDR3 DNA reads as TGTGCCAGCAGTCAGGGGGCGACCACATTGGAACAACTGTTTTTT. It translates to CASSQGATTLEQLFF.

The rearrangement uses TRBV30 and TRBJ2-1; D is uncertain. The V end lost 4 bases, the J end lost 4 bases, and 14 bases lay between the germline ends. Per the germline V gene, CDR1 is GTSNPN and CDR2 is SVGIG (reference sequence). The CDR3 length is 14 residues. For the CDR3, the DNA is TGTGCCTGGACCCTAGGCGGATTTTACAATGAGCAGTTCTTC. Encoded protein: CAWTLGGFYNEQFF.

The chain combines TRBV4-2 with TRBJ2-1, with D tentatively TRBD1 (5 bases). CDR3 length: 15 amino acids. Trimming took 6 bases from V and 5 from J, leaving 17 bases between them. Germline CDR1 and CDR2: LGHNA and YNFKEQ. The DNA of the CDR3 is TGTGCCAGCAGATCTGTAGGGGTCCCCAACAATGAGCAGTTCTTC. Protein sequence: CASRSVGVPNNEQFF.

The rearrangement links TRBV27 to TRBJ2-3; the D is unclear. The CDR3 has 12 residues. The ends were cut back, 6 bases at V and 4 bases at J, with 8 bases in the middle. CDR1 MNHEY and CDR2 SMNVEV come from the germline V gene (reference sequence). The CDR3 DNA sequence: TGTGCCAGCAGCTCACTCGCAGATACGCAGTATTTT. Its translation is CASSSLADTQYF.

The J gene is TRBJ2-5, the V gene TRBV18; D may be TRBD1 (7 bases). The germline CDR1 and CDR2 sequences are KGHSH and LQKENI. CDR3 length equals 17 residues. Trimming left V 1 base short and J 4 bases short, with 19 bases between. CDR3 sequence reads: CASSPLLGQAAGETQYF. CDR3 nucleotides: TGTGCCAGCTCACCACTGCTAGGACAGGCAGCGGGAGAGACCCAGTACTTC.

The J gene is TRBJ2-5, the V gene TRBV7-9; 7 bases are shared with TRBD1. The CDR3 length is 16 residues. Germline CDR1 is SEHNR and CDR2 is FQNEAQ (reference sequence). Trimming at V came to 1 base and at J to 1 base, leaving 6 bases not matched to a gene. The CDR3 DNA reads as TGTGCCAGCAGCTTAGAAGCGACAGGGAGCCAAGAGACCCAGTACTTC. It is translated as CASSLEATGSQETQYF.

The rearrangement joins TRBV30 to TRBJ1-5; D is undetermined. Germline loops: CDR1 GTSNPN, CDR2 SVGIG (reference sequence). The CDR3 runs 14 residues. V lost 4 bases, J lost 3 bases, and 13 bases lay in between. The CDR3 bases are TGTGCCTGGACCCCTGGGCGGTTCAATCAGCCCCAGCATTTT. Amino acids: CAWTPGRFNQPQHF.

The CDR3 protein is CASSLAGTEAFF. CDR3 sequence (DNA): TGTGCCAGCAGCTTAGCGGGGACTGAAGCTTTCTTT. The chain couples TRBV7-8 to TRBJ1-1; no clear D gene. V was clipped by 0 bases and J by 5 bases, with 4 bases between them. Germline CDR1 is SGHVS and CDR2 is FQNEAQ. This CDR3 comprises 12 residues.

The V and J genes are TRBV18 and TRBJ2-5, with TRBD2 matching 9 bases. Trimming at V came to 8 bases and at J to 2 bases, leaving 18 bases not matched to a gene. CDR1 and CDR2 from the germline V gene are KGHSH and LQKENI. The CDR3 loop spans 18 amino acids. CDR3 in DNA: TGTGCCAGCGACGAGAGGGGGGCTAGCGGGACGCCTCAAGAGACCCAGTACTTC. This sequence encodes CASDERGASGTPQETQYF.

The V and J genes are TRBV21-1 and TRBJ2-7. TRBV21-1 has pseudogene status. The CDR3 contains 15 residues. The CDR3 here is CASSKRDRSVYEQYF. The CDR3 DNA is TGTGCCAGCAGCAAAAGGGATCGGAGTGTCTACGAGCAGTACTTC.

The CDR3 sequence: CASPIGRGDQRIHEQYF. The CDR3 DNA sequence: TGTGCCAGTCCAATCGGCCGGGGGGACCAGCGAATCCACGAGCAGTACTTC. V is TRBV19 and J is TRBJ2-7; TRBD2 aligns across 7 bases. Germline CDR1 and CDR2: LNHDA and SQIVND (reference sequence). J was trimmed by 5 bases and V by 8 bases; bases with no gene match: 21. This CDR3 comprises 17 residues.

The chain recombines TRBV2 with TRBJ2-3, with D possibly TRBD2 on 5 matching bases. The germline V gene encodes CDR1 SNHLY and CDR2 FYNNEI. This CDR3 spans 12 amino acids. V gave up 10 bases and J gave up 2 bases, with 10 bases separating them. CDR3 coding DNA: TGTGCCACCCGGGATAACACAGATACGCAGTATTTT. Translated: CATRDNTDTQYF.

The chain uses TRBV30 and TRBJ1-5; 7 bases line up with TRBD1. The CDR3 runs 14 residues. Germline values: CDR1 GTSNPN, CDR2 SVGIG (reference sequence). With 3 bases clipped from V and 2 bases from J, the junction kept 4 bases outside the gene matches. The CDR3 region is CAWSPGQRNQPQHF. The CDR3 DNA follows: TGTGCCTGGAGCCCGGGACAGCGCAATCAGCCCCAGCATTTT.

V is TRBV19 and J is TRBJ2-7, with 9 bases aligning to TRBD1. V was clipped by 1 base and J by 6 bases; unmatched bases: 13. CDR3 size: 17 residues. Germline CDR1 and CDR2: LNHDA and SQIVND (reference sequence). CDR3 residues: CASSIVAAGQGGSEQYF. As DNA, the CDR3 is TGTGCCAGTAGTATAGTTGCTGCGGGACAGGGAGGGAGCGAGCAGTACTTC.

The V gene is TRBV27, the J gene TRBJ1-1; 8 bases line up with TRBD1. The CDR3 contains 16 residues. With V trimmed by 3 bases and J by 1 base, 7 bases remained unmatched. Germline CDR1 is MNHEY and CDR2 is SMNVEV (reference sequence). CDR3 amino acids: CASSFRQGHPNTEAFF. CDR3 nucleotides: TGTGCCAGCAGTTTTAGACAGGGGCACCCGAACACTGAAGCTTTCTTT.

The CDR3 protein is CASSSISPTGVAGNTIYF. In DNA, the CDR3 is TGTGCCAGCAGTTCTATAAGCCCGACGGGAGTGGCTGGAAACACCATATATTTT. The chain uses TRBV27 and TRBJ1-3; D not resolved. This CDR3 region has 18 residues. Germline CDR1 and CDR2: MNHEY and SMNVEV (reference sequence). Trimming cost V 4 bases and J 2 bases, with 21 bases left between them.

DNA of the CDR3: TGCAGCGCCGGGGACGTCAGCTACGAGCAGTACTTC. Its protein is CSAGDVSYEQYF. The rearrangement links TRBV29-1 to TRBJ2-7, with D tentatively TRBD1 or TRBD2 (5 bases each). There are 12 residues in the CDR3. V was trimmed by 7 bases and J by 3 bases, leaving 13 bases between them. Germline V gene lookup returns CDR1 SQVTM and CDR2 ANQGSEA.

The V call is TRBV7-8, the J call TRBJ2-1, with no clear D. The CDR3 is 15 amino acids. The V gene lost 4 bases and the J gene lost 0 bases, with 10 bases spanning the gap. Germline-derived CDR1 and CDR2 are SGHVS and FQNEAQ. Written as DNA, the CDR3 is TGTGCCAGCAGCTCGAACAGCTACTCCTACAATGAGCAGTTCTTC. It codes for CASSSNSYSYNEQFF.

In its sample, this clone was seen once. The rearrangement joins TRBV7-7 to TRBJ2-2, with D hard to call. This CDR3 has 12 residues. Germline V CDR1 and CDR2: SSHAT, FNYEAQ (reference sequence). Trimming removed 4 bases at V and 7 bases at J, with 7 bases between. Here the CDR3 reads CASSSPGGELFF. DNA for the CDR3: TGTGCCAGCAGCTCCCCAGGCGGGGAGCTGTTTTTT.

The rearrangement uses TRBV11-2 and TRBJ2-2; unclear D gene. Germline CDR1 SGHAT, CDR2 FQNNGV. CDR3 size: 17 residues. Deletions cut 0 bases from V and 0 bases from J, with 11 bases between. CDR3 sequence: CASSLDGRTTNTGELFF. The CDR3 nucleotides read TGTGCCAGCAGCTTAGATGGTCGAACTACGAACACCGGGGAGCTGTTTTTT.

V usage is TRBV7-9 and J usage is TRBJ2-1, with D maybe TRBD1 (7 bases). Trimming cost V 11 bases and J 8 bases, with 25 bases left between them. This CDR3 comprises 15 residues. CDR1 is SEHNR and CDR2 is FQNEAQ in the germline V gene (reference sequence). CDR3 sequence (DNA): TGTGCCGCCTCAGGGAGGACAGGAATTTGGGATGAGCAGTTCTTC. Residues: CAASGRTGIWDEQFF.

The rearrangement joins TRBV7-3 to TRBJ1-2, with D possibly matching TRBD1 (6 bases). CDR3 length equals 13 residues. Trimming left V 4 bases short and J 6 bases short, with 12 bases between. Germline V gene data show CDR1 as SGHTA and CDR2 as FQGTGA. Here the CDR3 reads CASSSQGTHGYTF. In DNA, the CDR3 is TGTGCCAGCAGCTCACAGGGTACTCATGGCTACACCTTC.

V is TRBV7-2 and J is TRBJ1-5; possibly TRBD1 for D (6 bases). The CDR3 is 15 residues long. Germline CDR1 is SGHTA and CDR2 is FQGNSA. Trimming removed 8 bases from V and 2 bases from J, with 16 bases in between. This CDR3 is CASRPQGLGNQPQHF. The CDR3 DNA reads as TGTGCCAGCCGCCCACAGGGTTTGGGCAATCAGCCCCAGCATTTT.

This clone came up once. V gene TRBV5-6 combines with J gene TRBJ1-2; 7 nucleotides align to TRBD1. The V segment lost 4 bases and the J segment 6 bases; nucleotides outside the gene matches: 6. The CDR3 spans 13 residues. The germline V gene has CDR1 SGHDT and CDR2 YYEEEE. In DNA form, the CDR3 reads TGTGCCAGCAGCCCGGGACAGCTTAATGGCTACACCTTC. Translating it yields CASSPGQLNGYTF.

V gene TRBV4-1 combines with J gene TRBJ1-2; 7 bases fit TRBD1. This CDR3 is built from 19 residues. Unmatched junction bases numbered 16, after V lost 2 bases and J lost 1 base. From germline, CDR1 is MGHRA and CDR2 YSYEKL. The CDR3 region has the DNA TGCGCCAGCAGCCAAAATCTCGGGACAGCCGTTGGGATTAACTATGGCTACACCTTC. Translation gives CASSQNLGTAVGINYGYTF.

This chain connects TRBV7-9 to TRBJ2-7; D remains unclear. CDR3 length: 12 amino acids. V was shortened by 5 bases and J by 4 bases, with 9 bases between the two germline ends. Germline V gives CDR1 SEHNR, CDR2 FQNEAQ (reference sequence). The CDR3 protein is CASSTNTYEQYF. The CDR3 DNA follows: TGTGCCAGCAGCACGAACACTTACGAGCAGTACTTC.

The chain uses TRBV10-3 and TRBJ2-3; 7 positions match TRBD2. CDR1 is ENHRY and CDR2 is SYGVKD in the germline V gene. The ends lost 4 bases at V and 2 bases at J; junction bases unmatched: 6. This CDR3 is 15 amino acids long. The CDR3 bases are TGTGCCATCAGTGGCCTAGCGGATTACACAGATACGCAGTATTTT. Amino acid sequence: CAISGLADYTDTQYF.

The gene calls are TRBV19 and TRBJ1-4, with D uncertain. The V gene lost 2 bases and the J gene lost 8 bases, with 12 bases spanning the gap. The CDR3 covers 14 residues. The germline gives CDR1 LNHDA, CDR2 SQIVND (reference sequence). CDR3 in DNA: TGTGCCAGTAGTATAACTCGAACGGACGAAAAACTGTTTTTT. Encoded protein: CASSITRTDEKLFF.